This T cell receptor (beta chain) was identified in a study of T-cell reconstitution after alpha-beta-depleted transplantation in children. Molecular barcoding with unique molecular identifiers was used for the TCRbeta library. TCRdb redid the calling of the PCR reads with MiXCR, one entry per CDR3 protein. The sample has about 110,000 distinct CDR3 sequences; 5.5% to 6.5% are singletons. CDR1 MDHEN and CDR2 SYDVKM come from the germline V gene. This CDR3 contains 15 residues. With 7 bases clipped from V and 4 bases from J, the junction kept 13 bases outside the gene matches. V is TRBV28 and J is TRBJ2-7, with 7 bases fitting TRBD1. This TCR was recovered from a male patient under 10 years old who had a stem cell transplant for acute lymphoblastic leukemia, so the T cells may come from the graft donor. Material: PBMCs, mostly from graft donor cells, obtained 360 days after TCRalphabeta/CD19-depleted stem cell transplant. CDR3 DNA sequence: TGTGCCAGCACCCGAGCCCGACAGGGCATATACGAGCAGTACTTC. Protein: CASTRARQGIYEQYF.